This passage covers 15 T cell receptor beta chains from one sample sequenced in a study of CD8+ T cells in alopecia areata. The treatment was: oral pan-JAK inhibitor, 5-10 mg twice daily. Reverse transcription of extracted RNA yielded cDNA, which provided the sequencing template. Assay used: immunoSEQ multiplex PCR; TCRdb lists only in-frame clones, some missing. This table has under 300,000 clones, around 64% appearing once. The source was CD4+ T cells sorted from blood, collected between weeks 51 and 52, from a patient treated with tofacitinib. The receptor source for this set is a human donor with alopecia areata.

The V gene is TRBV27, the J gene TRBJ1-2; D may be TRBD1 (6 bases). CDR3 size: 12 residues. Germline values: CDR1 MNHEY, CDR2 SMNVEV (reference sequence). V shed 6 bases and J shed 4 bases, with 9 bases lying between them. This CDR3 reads CASSPTGYGYTF. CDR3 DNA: TGTGCCAGCAGCCCGACAGGCTATGGCTACACCTTC.

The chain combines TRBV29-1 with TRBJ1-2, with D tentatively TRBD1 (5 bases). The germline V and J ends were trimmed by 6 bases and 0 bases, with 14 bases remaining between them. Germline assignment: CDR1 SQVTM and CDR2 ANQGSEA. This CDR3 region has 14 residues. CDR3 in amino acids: CSVLTDRPNYGYTF. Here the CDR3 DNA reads TGCAGCGTACTGACAGATAGACCTAACTATGGCTACACCTTC.

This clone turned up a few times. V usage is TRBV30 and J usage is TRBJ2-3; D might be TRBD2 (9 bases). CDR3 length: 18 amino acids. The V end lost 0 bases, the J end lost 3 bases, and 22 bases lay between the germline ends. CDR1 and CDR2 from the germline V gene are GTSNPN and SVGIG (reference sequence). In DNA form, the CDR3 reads TGTGCCTGGAGTGTCCTCCCTGGGACAGGACTAGCGACAGATACGCAGTATTTT. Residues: CAWSVLPGTGLATDTQYF.

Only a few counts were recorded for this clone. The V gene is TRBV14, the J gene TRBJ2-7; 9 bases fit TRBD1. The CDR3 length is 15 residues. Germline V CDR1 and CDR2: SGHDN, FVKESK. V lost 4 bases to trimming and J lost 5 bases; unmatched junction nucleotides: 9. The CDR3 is CASSRHRDRVHEQYF. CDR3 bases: TGTGCCAGCAGCCGGCACCGGGACAGGGTACACGAGCAGTACTTC.

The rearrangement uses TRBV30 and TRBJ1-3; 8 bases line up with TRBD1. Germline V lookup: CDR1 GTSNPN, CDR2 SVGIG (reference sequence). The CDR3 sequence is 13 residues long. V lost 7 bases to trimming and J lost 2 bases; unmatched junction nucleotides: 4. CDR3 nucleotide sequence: TGTGCCTTGCAGACAGGGGCTGGAAACACCATATATTTT. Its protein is CALQTGAGNTIYF.

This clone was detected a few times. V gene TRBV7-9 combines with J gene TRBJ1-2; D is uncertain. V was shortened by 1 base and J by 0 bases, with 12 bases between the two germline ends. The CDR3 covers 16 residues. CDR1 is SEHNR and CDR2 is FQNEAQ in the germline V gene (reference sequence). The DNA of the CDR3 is TGTGCCAGCAGCTTAGTCCCGACCCGAGCTAACTATGGCTACACCTTC. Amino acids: CASSLVPTRANYGYTF.

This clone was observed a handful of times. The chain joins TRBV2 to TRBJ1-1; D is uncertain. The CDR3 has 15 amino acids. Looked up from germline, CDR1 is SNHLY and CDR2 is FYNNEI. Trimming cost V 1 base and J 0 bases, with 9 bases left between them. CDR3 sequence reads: CASSEEAAMNTEAFF. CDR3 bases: TGTGCCAGCAGTGAAGAGGCAGCCATGAACACTGAAGCTTTCTTT.

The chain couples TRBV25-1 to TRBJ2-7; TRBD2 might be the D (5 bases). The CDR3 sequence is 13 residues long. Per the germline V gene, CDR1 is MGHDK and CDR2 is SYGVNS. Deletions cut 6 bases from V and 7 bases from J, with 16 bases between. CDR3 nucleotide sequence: TGTGCCAGCAGCCGTCTCAGTTCGGGGGAGCAGTACTTC. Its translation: CASSRLSSGEQYF.

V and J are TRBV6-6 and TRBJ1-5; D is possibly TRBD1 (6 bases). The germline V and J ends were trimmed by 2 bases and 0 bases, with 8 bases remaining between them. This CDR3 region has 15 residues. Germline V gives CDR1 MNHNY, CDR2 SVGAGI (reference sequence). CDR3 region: CASSYAGASNQPQHF. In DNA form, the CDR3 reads TGTGCCAGCAGTTACGCAGGGGCTAGCAATCAGCCCCAGCATTTT.

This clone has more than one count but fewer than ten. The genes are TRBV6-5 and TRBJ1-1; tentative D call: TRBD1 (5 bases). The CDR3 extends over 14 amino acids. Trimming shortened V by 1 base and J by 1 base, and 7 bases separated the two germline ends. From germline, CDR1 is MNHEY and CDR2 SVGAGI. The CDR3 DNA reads TGTGCCAGCAGTTACTTCAGGGAGAACACTGAAGCTTTCTTT. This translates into CASSYFRENTEAFF.

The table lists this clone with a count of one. The CDR3 region is CASNPSGDETQYF. In nucleotides, the CDR3 is TGTGCCAGCAATCCTAGCGGGGACGAGACCCAGTACTTC. V gene TRBV2 combines with J gene TRBJ2-5; 9 nucleotides match TRBD2. Germline lookup yields CDR1 SNHLY and CDR2 FYNNEI. This CDR3 contains 13 residues. The J segment lost 5 bases and the V segment lost 7 bases, leaving 5 bases of the junction unmatched.

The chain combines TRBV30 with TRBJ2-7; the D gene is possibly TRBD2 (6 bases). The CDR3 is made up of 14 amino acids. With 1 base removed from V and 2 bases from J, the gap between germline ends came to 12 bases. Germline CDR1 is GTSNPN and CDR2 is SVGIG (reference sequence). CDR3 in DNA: TGTGCCTGGAGTGAGACGGGAGTTACCTACGAGCAGTACTTC. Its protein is CAWSETGVTYEQYF.

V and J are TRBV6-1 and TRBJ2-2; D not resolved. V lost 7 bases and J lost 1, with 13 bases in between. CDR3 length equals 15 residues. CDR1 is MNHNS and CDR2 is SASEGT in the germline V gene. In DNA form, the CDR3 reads TGTGCCAGCATCCCCCACCGGGTGAACACCGGGGAGCTGTTTTTT. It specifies CASIPHRVNTGELFF.

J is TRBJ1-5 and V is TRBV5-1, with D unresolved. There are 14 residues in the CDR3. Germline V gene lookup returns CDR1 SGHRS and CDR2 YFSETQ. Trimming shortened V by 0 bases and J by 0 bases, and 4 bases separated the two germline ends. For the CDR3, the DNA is TGCGCCAGCAGCTTGGGAGGTAGCAATCAGCCCCAGCATTTT. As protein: CASSLGGSNQPQHF.

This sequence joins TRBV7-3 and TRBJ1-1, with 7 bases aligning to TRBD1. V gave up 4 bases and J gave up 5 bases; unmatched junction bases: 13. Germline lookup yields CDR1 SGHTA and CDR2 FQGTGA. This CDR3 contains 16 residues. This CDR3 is CASSSQGLRPGTEAFF. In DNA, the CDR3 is TGTGCCAGCAGCTCACAGGGGCTCCGGCCGGGGACTGAAGCTTTCTTT.